Sequencing of this T cell receptor beta chain was carried out in a study of metastatic and nonmetastatic thyroid tumors. On the study more broadly: Repertoire comparison spanned blood and tumor or nodule tissue of malignant and benign thyroid patients.

TCRdb re-analyzed the PCR reads using MiXCR. This table has about 92,000 clones, about 16% appearing once. This clone showed up many times. All patients reached thyroid surgery having received no treatment beforehand. CDR3 length equals 15 residues. CDR1 MNHEY and CDR2 SMNVEV come from the germline V gene (reference sequence). V gene TRBV27 combines with J gene TRBJ2-5; tentatively, D is TRBD2 (6 bases). The sample taken for sequencing was blood. The receptor's source is a female donor with papillary thyroid cancer or a benign thyroid nodule (not recorded which). Some clones in this sample may be carry-over from other donors' samples. The CDR3 loop is CALPEGNPLGETQYF. CDR3 DNA sequence: TGTGCACTTCCGGAGGGGAACCCACTCGGGGAGACCCAGTACTTC.